The TCR beta chain under discussion was sequenced for a study of blood T cell repertoires in COVID-19. Sequencing was performed with immunoSEQ multiplex PCR; in TCRdb, only in-frame clones are kept and a portion is missing. The sample includes under 300,000 clones, about 88% of them seen just once. Germline CDR1 and CDR2: SGHDT and YYEEEE. The trim removed 6 bases at V and 0 bases at J, leaving 17 bases unmatched. The CDR3 sequence is 18 residues long. The V gene is TRBV5-6, the J gene TRBJ2-5; 7 positions agree with TRBD2. The receptor comes from a woman aged 70-85 years with COVID-19, enrolled during active disease. Sequenced input: peripheral blood. The CDR3 spells CASNPAGSGVMYQETQYF. DNA of the CDR3: TGTGCCAGCAACCCCGCTGGGAGCGGGGTGATGTACCAAGAGACCCAGTACTTC. The variable domain in full, with the rest retrieved from reference TRBV5-6 and TRBJ2-5, is DAGVTQSPTHLIKTRGQQVTLRCSPKSGHDTVSWYQQALGQGPQFIFQYYEEEERQRGNFPDRFSGHQFPNYSSELNVNALLLGDSALYLCASNPAGSGVMYQETQYFGPGTRLLVL.